This entry concerns a single T cell receptor (beta chain). The CDR3 covers 17 residues. V lost 2 bases, J lost 6 bases, and 11 bases stayed unmatched. Germline CDR1 SGHRS, CDR2 YFSETQ. The entry originates in a study of blood T cell repertoires in COVID-19. Overall study context: Acute and convalescent COVID-19 samples came from the United States, Italy and Spain. Nucleic acid was either cDNA or gDNA, and it came from T cells, B-cell-depleted T cells, or PBMCs.

The authors' processing: Estimated nucleated cell counts came from reference gene primer amplification. Repertoires were generated with immunoSEQ multiplex PCR, while TCRdb's copy carries only in-frame clones and drops some. D and trimming were read from the DNA, whereas the V and J calls and clone size are those reported in that table. The data hold some 180,000 clones, with approximately 82% observed a single time. Sequenced input: peripheral blood. This chain joins TRBV5-1 and TRBJ2-1; 10 nucleotides match TRBD1. The TCR sequence derives from a human donor in a cohort sampled during active COVID-19. The CDR3 here is CASSLYFRDRGANEQFF. In DNA form, the CDR3 reads TGCGCCAGCAGCTTATACTTCCGGGACAGGGGTGCCAATGAGCAGTTCTTC.